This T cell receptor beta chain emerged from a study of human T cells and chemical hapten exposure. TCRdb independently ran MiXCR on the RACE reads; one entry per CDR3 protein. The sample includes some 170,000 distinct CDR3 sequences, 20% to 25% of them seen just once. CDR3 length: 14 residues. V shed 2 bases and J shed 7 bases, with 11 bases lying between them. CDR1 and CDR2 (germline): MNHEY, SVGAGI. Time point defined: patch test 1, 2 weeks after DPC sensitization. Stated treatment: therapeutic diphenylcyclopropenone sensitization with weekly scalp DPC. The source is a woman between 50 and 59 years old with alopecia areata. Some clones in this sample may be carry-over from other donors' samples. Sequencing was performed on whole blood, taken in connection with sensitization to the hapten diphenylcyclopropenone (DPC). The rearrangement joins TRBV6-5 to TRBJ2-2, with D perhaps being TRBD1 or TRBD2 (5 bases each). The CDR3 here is CASSYSEGLGELFF. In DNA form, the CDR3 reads TGTGCCAGCAGTTACAGTGAGGGGCTCGGGGAGCTGTTTTTT.